This TCR beta chain was recovered during a study of blood T cells in healthy people across ages. Using a J-beta primer mix together with a sample-barcoded 5' primer, a second PCR was run for 7 to 11 cycles. Each cDNA molecule was tagged by a template-switch adaptor with 12 random nucleotides. All samples gave at least 2.5 million CDR3-containing paired-end reads. One entry per CDR3 protein, called by TCRdb with MiXCR from the 5' RACE reads. The sample holds fewer than 2,000,000 distinct CDR3 sequences, roughly 43% seen once. Study-wide findings and caveats: Naive T cell percentage and TCR beta diversity correlated strongly. From one million sequenced T cells, diversity estimates were lower bounds.

The germline CDR1 and CDR2 sequences are MDHEN and SYDVKM. The V end was cut by 7 bases, the J end by 3 bases, with 16 bases between. The CDR3 has 15 amino acids. Details on this clonotype: The antigen is undetermined.

This clonotype was obtained from a human donor in good health. This chain uses TRBV28 with TRBJ1-5, with a weak D call TRBD1 (6 bases). The sequenced sample consisted of blood. This CDR3 is CASNWDTGSNQPQHF. The CDR3 DNA follows: TGTGCCAGCAACTGGGATACAGGGTCCAATCAGCCCCAGCATTTT.